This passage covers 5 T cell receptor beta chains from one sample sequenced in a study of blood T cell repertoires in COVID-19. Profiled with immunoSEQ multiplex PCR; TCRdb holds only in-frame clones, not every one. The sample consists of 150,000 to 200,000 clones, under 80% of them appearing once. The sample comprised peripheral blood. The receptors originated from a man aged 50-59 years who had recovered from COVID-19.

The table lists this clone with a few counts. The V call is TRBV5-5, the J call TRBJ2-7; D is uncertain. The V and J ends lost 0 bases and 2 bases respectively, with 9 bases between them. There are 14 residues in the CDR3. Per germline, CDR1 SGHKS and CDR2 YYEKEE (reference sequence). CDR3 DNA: TGTGCCAGCAGCTTGGTCCAGCGTACCTACGAGCAGTACTTC. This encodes CASSLVQRTYEQYF.

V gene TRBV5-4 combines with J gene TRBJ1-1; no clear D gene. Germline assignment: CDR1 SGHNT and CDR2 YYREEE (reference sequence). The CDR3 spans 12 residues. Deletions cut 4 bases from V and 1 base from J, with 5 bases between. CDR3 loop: CASSRANTEAFF. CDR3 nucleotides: TGTGCCAGCAGCCGAGCGAACACTGAAGCTTTCTTT.

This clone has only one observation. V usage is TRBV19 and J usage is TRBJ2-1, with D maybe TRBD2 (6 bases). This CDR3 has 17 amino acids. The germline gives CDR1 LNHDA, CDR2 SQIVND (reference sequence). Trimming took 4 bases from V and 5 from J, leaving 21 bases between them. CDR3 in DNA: TGTGCCAGTAGTACAAGACCGGGACTCGTAATTAACAATGAGCAGTTCTTC. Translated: CASSTRPGLVINNEQFF.

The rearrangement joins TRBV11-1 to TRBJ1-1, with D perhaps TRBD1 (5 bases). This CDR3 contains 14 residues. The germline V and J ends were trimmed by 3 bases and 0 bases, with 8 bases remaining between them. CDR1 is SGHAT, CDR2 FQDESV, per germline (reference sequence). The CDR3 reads CASSFPDMNTEAFF. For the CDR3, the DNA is TGTGCCAGCAGCTTCCCGGACATGAACACTGAAGCTTTCTTT.

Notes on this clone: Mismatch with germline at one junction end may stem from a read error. The CDR3 DNA is TGTGCCAGCAGTTATATGTGGACGGGATTTTACAGTGAGCAGTTCTTC. This encodes CASSYMWTGFYSEQFF. The V gene is TRBV28, the J gene TRBJ2-1; a weak D match, TRBD2 (5 bases). Germline-derived CDR1 and CDR2 are MDHEN and SYDVKM. The CDR3 is made up of 16 amino acids.